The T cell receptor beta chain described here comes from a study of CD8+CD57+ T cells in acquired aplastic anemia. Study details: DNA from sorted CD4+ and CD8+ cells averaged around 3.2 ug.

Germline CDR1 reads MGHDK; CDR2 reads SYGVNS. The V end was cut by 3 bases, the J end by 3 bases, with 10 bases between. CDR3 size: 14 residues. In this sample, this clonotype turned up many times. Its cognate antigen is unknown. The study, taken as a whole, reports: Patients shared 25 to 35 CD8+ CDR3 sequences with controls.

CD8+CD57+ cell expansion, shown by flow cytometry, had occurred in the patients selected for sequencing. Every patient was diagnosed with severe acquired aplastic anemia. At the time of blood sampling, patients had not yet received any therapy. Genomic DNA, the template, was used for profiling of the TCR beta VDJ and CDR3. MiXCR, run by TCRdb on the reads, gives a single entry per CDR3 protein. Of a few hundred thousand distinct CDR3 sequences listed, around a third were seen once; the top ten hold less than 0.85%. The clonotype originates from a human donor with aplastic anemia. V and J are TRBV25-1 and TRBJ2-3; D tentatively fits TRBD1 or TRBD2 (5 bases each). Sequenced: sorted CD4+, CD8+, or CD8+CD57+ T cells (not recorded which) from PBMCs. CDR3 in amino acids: CASSDPGRTDTQYF. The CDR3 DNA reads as TGTGCCAGCAGTGATCCGGGACGGACAGATACGCAGTATTTT.